The text below deals with one TCR beta chain. Antigen unknown. Between the trimmed V and J ends, which lost 4 bases and 0 bases, there was a span of 13 bases. Germline CDR1 reads SGDLS; CDR2 reads YYNGEE. The CDR3 loop spans 15 amino acids. Method: immunoSEQ multiplex PCR; TCRdb's copy keeps in-frame clones and lacks some. This repertoire shows approximately 80,000 clones, approximately 86% found once; its top ten account for 3% to 4.5%. These data come from a study of OX40 agonist ivuxolimab in advanced cancers. On the study more broadly: At approximately 83% male, the cohort had a mean age of around 56 years, ranging from roughly 20 to 90. Study results and caveats: Clonal expansion from baseline to week 6 occurred in both CD4+ and CD8+ T cells.

The gene calls are TRBV9 and TRBJ2-5; D uncertain. The sequenced sample was CD4+ or CD8+ T cells sorted from blood, obtained in a trial of the OX40 agonist ivuxolimab. The sequence was collected from an adult with an advanced solid tumor such as melanoma, head and neck, liver or kidney cancer. In DNA form, the CDR3 reads TGTGCCAGCAGCCCTTCTTGGCCGTACCAAGAGACCCAGTACTTC. Residues: CASSPSWPYQETQYF.